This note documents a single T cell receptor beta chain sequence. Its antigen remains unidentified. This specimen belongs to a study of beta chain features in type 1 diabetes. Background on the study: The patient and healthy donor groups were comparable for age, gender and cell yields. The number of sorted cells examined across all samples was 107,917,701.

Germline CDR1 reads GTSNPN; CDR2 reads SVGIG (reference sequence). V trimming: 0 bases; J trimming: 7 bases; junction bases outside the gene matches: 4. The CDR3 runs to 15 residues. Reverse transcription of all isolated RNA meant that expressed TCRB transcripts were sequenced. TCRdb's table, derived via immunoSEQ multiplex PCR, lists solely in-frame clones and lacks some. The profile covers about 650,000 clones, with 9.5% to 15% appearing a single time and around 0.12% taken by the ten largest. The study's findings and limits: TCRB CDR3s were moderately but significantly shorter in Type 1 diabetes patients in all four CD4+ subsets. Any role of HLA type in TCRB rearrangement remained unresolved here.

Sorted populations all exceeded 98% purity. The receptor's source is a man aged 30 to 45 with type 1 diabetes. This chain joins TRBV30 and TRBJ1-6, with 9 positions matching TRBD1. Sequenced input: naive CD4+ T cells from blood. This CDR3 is CAWSVKGQGNSPLHF. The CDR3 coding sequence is TGTGCCTGGAGTGTAAAGGGACAGGGCAATTCACCCCTCCACTTT.